This TCR beta chain came from a study of T cell responses to AZD1222 COVID-19 vaccine. Remarks on this clone: Its target is not known.

Produced via immunoSEQ multiplex PCR; TCRdb's table is partial and in-frame only. Here the sample spans roughly 85,000 clones, about nine tenths being singletons. Findings of the study overall: Donor demographics were predominantly white British with a female majority; clonal diversity may be underestimated. Sampling captured repertoires only after the peak T cell response.

Trimming cost V 7 bases and J 4 bases; bases outside gene matches: 6. This CDR3 spans 13 amino acids. Per the germline V gene, CDR1 is MNHEY and CDR2 is SVGAGI. This chain links TRBV6-5 with TRBJ1-1; the match to TRBD1 covers 7 bases. The TCR comes from an adult who received the AZD1222 COVID-19 vaccine. The sample consisted of peripheral blood, taken 28 days after the second AZD1222 dose. CDR3 loop: CASTTGVGTEAFF. The DNA for the CDR3 is TGTGCCAGCACCACAGGGGTTGGCACTGAAGCTTTCTTT.